The present T cell receptor (beta chain) was sequenced within a study of T cells in Graves' hyperthyroidism and ophthalmopathy. The source material, RNA transcripts, was used to amplify TCR beta CDR3 regions. The HTBI primer set served for first-round RT-PCR of the TCR CDR3. TCRdb re-derived calls from the multiplex PCR reads in MiXCR, one entry per CDR3 protein. The sample carries some 380,000 distinct CDR3 sequences, roughly 14% recorded once. CDR3 length equals 14 residues. From germline, CDR1 is DFQATT and CDR2 SNEGSKA (reference sequence). With 4 bases removed from V and 2 bases from J, the gap between germline ends came to 15 bases. This clonotype came up a few times. Its specificity is not known. Study conclusions and caveats: It was a median approximately 7.1 months before onset that the model predicted ophthalmopathy.

The origin of this receptor is a man younger than 40 with Graves' hyperthyroidism that later progressed to Graves' ophthalmopathy. The chain carries TRBV20-1 and TRBJ2-7; D may be TRBD1 or TRBD2 (6 bases each). Sample: blood. The CDR3 is CSAKGGTTTYEQYF. CDR3 sequence (DNA): TGCAGTGCTAAGGGCGGGACAACAACCTACGAGCAGTACTTC.